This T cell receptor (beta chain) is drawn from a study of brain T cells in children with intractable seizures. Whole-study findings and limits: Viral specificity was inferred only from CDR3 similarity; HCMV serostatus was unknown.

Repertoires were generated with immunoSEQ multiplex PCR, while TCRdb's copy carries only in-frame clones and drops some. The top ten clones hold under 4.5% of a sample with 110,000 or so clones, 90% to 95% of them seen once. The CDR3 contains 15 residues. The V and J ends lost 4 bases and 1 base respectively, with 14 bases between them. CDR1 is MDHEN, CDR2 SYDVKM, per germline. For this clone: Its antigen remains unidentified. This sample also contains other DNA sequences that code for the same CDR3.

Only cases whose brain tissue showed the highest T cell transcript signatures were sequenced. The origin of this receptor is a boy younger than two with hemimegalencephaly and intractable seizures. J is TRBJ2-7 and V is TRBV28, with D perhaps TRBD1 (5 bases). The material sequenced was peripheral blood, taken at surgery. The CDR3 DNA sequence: TGTGCCAGCAGTTCCCCCGGCACAGGTTCCTACGAGCAGTACTTC. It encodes CASSSPGTGSYEQYF.